This T cell receptor beta chain was recorded in a study of T cell responses to AZD1222 COVID-19 vaccine. Trimming left V 3 bases short and J 5 bases short, with 8 bases between. Looked up from germline, CDR1 is MNHNS and CDR2 is SASEGT. The CDR3 covers 13 residues. Findings and limits, study-wide: Vaccine-associated CD4 TCRs spanned spike, dominant at 160-218 and 743-854. Repertoires were collected only later (after the peak T cell response had occurred).

Regarding this clone: Its antigen is currently unknown.

The assay was immunoSEQ multiplex PCR, and TCRdb's table has in-frame clones only and misses some. The table records about 120,000 clones, about 89% of them present only once. The J gene is TRBJ1-5, the V gene TRBV6-1; D unresolved. The clonotype was recovered from an adult in good health. This material consisted of peripheral blood, taken on day 0 of AZD1222 vaccination. CDR3 in DNA: TGTGCCAGCAGTGACCACAGCTATCAGCCCCAGCATTTT. Protein: CASSDHSYQPQHF.